Listed below are T cell receptor beta chains from one sample, sequenced in a study of blood T cells in healthy people across ages. Via MiXCR, TCRdb re-called the 5' RACE reads, giving one row per CDR3 protein. The table includes some 700,000 distinct CDR3 sequences, over 20% detected once. The sample comprised blood. The source of these receptors is a man aged 65-85 years in good health. The CDR3 runs from the conserved cysteine through the conserved F or W. A D gene is named only where the DNA matches it firmly. Where a row states a size, it is once, few, many or the class of an expanded clone; other rows omit it.

cdr3_nt cdr3_aa clone_size j_call v_call d_call
TGTGCCAGCAGTTTAGTCCAAGGACATCAGCCCCAGCATTTT CASSLVQGHQPQHF - TRBJ1-5 TRBV12-3/TRBV12-4 -
TGCAGCGCCGAGGGACTAGCGGGAGATAGTAAGCAGTTCTTC CSAEGLAGDSKQFF few TRBJ2-1 TRBV29-1 TRBD2
TGTGCCAGCAGTTCTTCCCCATGGACTGAAGCTTTCTTT CASSSSPWTEAFF few TRBJ1-1 TRBV27 -
TGTGCCAGCAGCTTAAACACAGGGACTCGGTCAGTATTGGATACGCAGTATTTT CASSLNTGTRSVLDTQYF - TRBJ2-3 TRBV7-2 -
TGCAGTGCTAGAGTTGGCAGGATCCCAGATACGCAGTATTTT CSARVGRIPDTQYF - TRBJ2-3 TRBV20-1 -
TGTGCCAGCAGTTTAAGCGGGACAGGGGTCGAGACCCAGTACTTC CASSLSGTGVETQYF - TRBJ2-5 TRBV28 TRBD1
TGTGCCTGGAGTCTTGCAGGGGCTAACTATGGCTACACCTTC CAWSLAGANYGYTF - TRBJ1-2 TRBV30 -
TGTGCCAGCAGCCCCGGGACTACCCTCAAGTTCTTC CASSPGTTLKFF many TRBJ2-1 TRBV7-9 TRBD2
TGTGCCAGCATCCAACGGCCAGGGGCTGGCTTTGCAACTAATGAAAAACTGTTTTTT CASIQRPGAGFATNEKLFF - TRBJ1-4 TRBV6-1 -
TGTGCCACCAGTGATCAAAAGGGACTAGCGGGAGGTAATGAGCAGTTCTTC CATSDQKGLAGGNEQFF - TRBJ2-1 TRBV24-1 TRBD2
TGTGCCAGCAGCTTAATCGACAGGGGGCTCGGGGAGACCCAGTACTTC CASSLIDRGLGETQYF many TRBJ2-5 TRBV7-9 TRBD1
TGTGCCAGCAGCCACAAAGGTCCGGCCTATGGCTACACCTTC CASSHKGPAYGYTF - TRBJ1-2 TRBV7-2 -
TGTGCCAGCAGCTTAGTTGCCCAGGCTGAGCAGTTCTTC CASSLVAQAEQFF - TRBJ2-1 TRBV11-3 -
TGCAGTGCTGCCGGGAGGGATAACACCGGGGAGCTGTTTTTT CSAAGRDNTGELFF few TRBJ2-2 TRBV20-1 TRBD2
TGCGCCAGCATGTGGGGACAGGGGGAAGCTTTCTTT CASMWGQGEAFF few TRBJ1-1 TRBV10-2 TRBD1
TGCAGCGCCGGGACAGGGTTTTCCCAAGAGACCCAGTACTTC CSAGTGFSQETQYF - TRBJ2-5 TRBV29-1 TRBD1
TGCAGTGCTAGAAATAATAGGGCAACCCTCACAGATACGCAGTATTTT CSARNNRATLTDTQYF - TRBJ2-3 TRBV20-1 -
TGTGCCAGTAGCCTTACAGGGTCCGGTCACCCCCAGCATTTT CASSLTGSGHPQHF - TRBJ1-5 TRBV19 -
TGCGCCAGCAGCTTGGGAGCGGGGGGTTTCGGTGAGCAGTTCTTC CASSLGAGGFGEQFF - TRBJ2-1 TRBV5-1 TRBD2
TGCGCCAGCAGTACCCTAGCGGGAATGGGATACAATGAGCAGTTCTTC CASSTLAGMGYNEQFF - TRBJ2-1 TRBV27 TRBD2
TGTGCCACCAGTGATGGTCGAACTAGCGGGGGGACCTACAATGAGCAGTTCTTC CATSDGRTSGGTYNEQFF - TRBJ2-1 TRBV24-1 TRBD2
TGTGCCAGCAGCGTAGTACCTAGCGGGACAGATACGCAGTATTTT CASSVVPSGTDTQYF - TRBJ2-3 TRBV9 TRBD2
TGTGCCAGCTGCTTTTCGGAAAATCAGCCCCAGCATTTT CASCFSENQPQHF - TRBJ1-5 TRBV11-2 -
TGTGCCAGCAGCAAAAAAAAGGGTTTATACAGAGGGGTGAATGAGCAGTTCTTC CASSKKKGLYRGVNEQFF - TRBJ2-1 TRBV21-1 -